Listed below are T cell receptor beta chains from one sample, sequenced in a study of blood T cell repertoires in COVID-19. Only in-frame clones appear in the TCRdb table, and some are missing; sequencing was by immunoSEQ multiplex PCR. Of 100,000 to 150,000 clones listed, around 90% are singletons. Sequencing input: peripheral blood. These receptor sequences come from a human donor in a cohort sampled during active COVID-19. The CDR3 runs from the conserved cysteine through the conserved F or W. D genes are given only for firm matches. Not every row has a clone size; where given, it reads once, few, many or a size class.

size	V	J	length	D	DNA	CDR3
-	TRBV5-1	TRBJ2-1	15	TRBD1	TGCGCCAGCAGCTTGGAGGGACAGGGCTACAATGAGCAGTTCTTC	CASSLEGQGYNEQFF
once	TRBV5-5	TRBJ1-1	16	TRBD1	TGTGCCAGCAGCCTACGGGACAGGGTTCAGGAGGCTGAAGCTTTCTTT	CASSLRDRVQEAEAFF
-	TRBV30	TRBJ1-1	14	-	TGTGCCAGTGGGGGGGGGACCCTTGGCACTGAAGCTTTCTTT	CASGGGTLGTEAFF
-	TRBV7-2	TRBJ2-1	15	TRBD2	TGTGCCAGCAGTTTAGCAGCGGGGGAGGCCAATGAGCAGTTCTTC	CASSLAAGEANEQFF
-	TRBV30	TRBJ1-2	15	-	TGTGCCTGCCCGGTTGGACTCTCGTCTAACTATGGCTACACCTTC	CACPVGLSSNYGYTF
-	TRBV5-4	TRBJ2-1	17	TRBD2	TGTGCCAGCAGCCCCTCGCCAGCGGGACCTTCCTACAATGAGCAGTTCTTC	CASSPSPAGPSYNEQFF
-	TRBV10-1	TRBJ2-1	12	-	TGCGCCAGCGGTGAGCTACACAATGAGCAGTTCTTC	CASGELHNEQFF
-	TRBV9	TRBJ1-5	14	-	TGTGCCAGCAGCGCCCAGGGGAGCAATCAGCCCCAGCATTTT	CASSAQGSNQPQHF
-	TRBV6-5	TRBJ1-5	14	-	TGTGCCAGCCGACAAACGGGGGGCAATCAGCCCCAGCATTTT	CASRQTGGNQPQHF
-	TRBV6-6	TRBJ2-3	14	TRBD1	TGTGCCAGCAGCCCGGGACAGTTCACAGATACGCAGTATTTT	CASSPGQFTDTQYF
-	TRBV5-1	TRBJ2-6	16	-	TGCGCCAGCAGCTTGGACGGGAACGCCGGGGCCAACGTCCTGACTTTC	CASSLDGNAGANVLTF
-	TRBV3-1/TRBV3-2	TRBJ2-3	13	-	TGTGCCAGCAGCCAAGCTAGTGGCGGTACGCAGTATTTT	CASSQASGGTQYF
-	TRBV30	TRBJ1-5	15	-	TGTGCCTGGAGCCGGGGTCAGGCTAGCAATCAGCCCCAGCATTTT	CAWSRGQASNQPQHF
-	TRBV5-1	TRBJ2-5	18	TRBD2	TGCGCCAGCAGCTTGAAGACTAGCGGGGGCCGGGGACAAGAGACCCAGTACTTC	CASSLKTSGGRGQETQYF
-	TRBV18	TRBJ1-2	15	TRBD1	TGTGCCAGCTCACCCAGGACAGGGGGTAACTATGGCTACACCTTC	CASSPRTGGNYGYTF
-	TRBV9	TRBJ2-5	16	TRBD2	TGTGCCAGCAGCCTTCTGGGACTAGCGGGAGGGGAGACCCAGTACTTC	CASSLLGLAGGETQYF
-	TRBV2	TRBJ1-2	13	-	TGTGCCAGCAGTGAAAGGGGCAGCTATGGCTACACCTTC	CASSERGSYGYTF
-	TRBV5-1	TRBJ1-4	12	-	TGCGCCAGCAGCTTGGAGGGGCAAAAACTGTTTTTT	CASSLEGQKLFF
-	TRBV7-9	TRBJ1-1	13	-	TGTGCCAGCAGCTTAATTACAGATCACGGAGCTTTCTTT	CASSLITDHGAFF
-	TRBV6-5	TRBJ2-1	15	-	TGTGCCAGCAGTTACTCCAGCGGAACCTACAATGAGCAGTTCTTC	CASSYSSGTYNEQFF
-	TRBV10-2	TRBJ2-5	12	TRBD1	TGCGCCAGCCGGGACAGGCGAGAGACCCAGTACTTC	CASRDRRETQYF
-	TRBV5-1	TRBJ2-7	16	-	TGCGCCAGCAGCTTGGCCCCAGGTGACTACTCCTACGAGCAGTACTTC	CASSLAPGDYSYEQYF
-	TRBV28	TRBJ1-2	12	-	TGTGCCAGCGGAGGTCTTAACTATGGCTACACCTTC	CASGGLNYGYTF
-	TRBV7-9	TRBJ2-7	16	TRBD1	TGTGCCAGCAGCTTTTTAGTCCCCGGACAGGGCTACGAGCAGTACTTC	CASSFLVPGQGYEQYF
-	TRBV18	TRBJ2-3	15	-	TGTGCCAGCTCACGCCCGGGGGGCGACACAGATACGCAGTATTTT	CASSRPGGDTDTQYF
once	TRBV15	TRBJ1-3	15	-	TGTGCCACCAGCAGAGATCAGGGAGGTGGAAACACCATATATTTT	CATSRDQGGGNTIYF
-	TRBV28	TRBJ2-1	16	TRBD1	TGTGCCAGCAGTTCCGAGGGGGCCAGGTCCTACAATGAGCAGTTCTTC	CASSSEGARSYNEQFF
-	TRBV18	TRBJ2-1	14	-	TGTGCCAGCTCAGAACAACCCTCCTACAATGAGCAGTTCTTC	CASSEQPSYNEQFF
-	TRBV2	TRBJ2-7	14	TRBD2	TGTGCCAGCAGACCCGGGACTAGCGGGAACGAGCAGTACTTC	CASRPGTSGNEQYF
once	TRBV15	TRBJ1-1	16	-	TGTGCCACCAGCAGAGAAAATAGGGGAGGTAGCAAAGAAGCTTTCTTT	CATSRENRGGSKEAFF
-	TRBV3-1/TRBV3-2	TRBJ2-7	15	TRBD2	TGTGCCAGCGCTCAGTCCCCTAGCGGGAGAGATGAGCAGTACTTC	CASAQSPSGRDEQYF
once	TRBV29-1	TRBJ2-1	13	-	TGCAGCGTTGTAATGCAGGGATGGAATGAGCAGTTCTTC	CSVVMQGWNEQFF
-	TRBV5-6	TRBJ2-2	14	-	TGTGCCAGCAGCTTGGGGCGGAAAAGCGGGGAGCTGTTTTTT	CASSLGRKSGELFF
medium-sized	TRBV5-6	TRBJ1-2	15	TRBD1	TGTGCCAGCAGCTACTGGACAGGTAACAACTATGGCTACACCTTC	CASSYWTGNNYGYTF
-	TRBV3-1/TRBV3-2	TRBJ2-1	16	TRBD1	TGTGCCAGCAGCCACAGGGGACAGGGGGCGCGGGATGAGCAGTTCTTC	CASSHRGQGARDEQFF
-	TRBV6-1	TRBJ2-6	16	-	TGTGCCAGCAGTGTTGTTAGGACATCTGGGGCCAACGTCCTGACTTTC	CASSVVRTSGANVLTF
-	TRBV24-1	TRBJ2-1	15	TRBD2	TGTGCCACCAGTGATTTTAGCGGGCGAACCAATGAGCAGTTCTTC	CATSDFSGRTNEQFF
-	TRBV5-1	TRBJ2-7	14	TRBD1	TGCGCCAGCAGCTTGTCGACAGGGAACTACGAGCAGTACTTC	CASSLSTGNYEQYF
-	TRBV7-2	TRBJ2-3	16	-	TGTGCCAGCAGCCCCTTTTTGCCAACTAGCACAGATACGCAGTATTTT	CASSPFLPTSTDTQYF
few	TRBV28	TRBJ1-4	17	TRBD1	TGTGCCAGCAGGGATGGACAGGGGAGAAGGAGTAATGAAAAACTGTTTTTT	CASRDGQGRRSNEKLFF
-	TRBV11-2	TRBJ2-1	15	TRBD2	TGTGCCAGCAGCCCCCGAGTAGCGGGAGAAAATGAGCAGTTCTTC	CASSPRVAGENEQFF
once	TRBV5-1	TRBJ1-6	15	-	TGCGCCAGCAGCCCCCGGACAGAGAATAATTCACCCCTCCACTTT	CASSPRTENNSPLHF
-	TRBV24-1	TRBJ2-3	14	TRBD2	TGTGCCACCAGTGCTAGCGGGGCGGGAGATACGCAGTATTTT	CATSASGAGDTQYF
few	TRBV27	TRBJ2-1	17	TRBD2	TGTGCCAGCAGTCCCCAGCTAGCGGGAGGGATTTACAATGAGCAGTTCTTC	CASSPQLAGGIYNEQFF